A single sample gave rise to the 2 T cell receptor beta chains below, sequenced in a study of cytomegalovirus exposure and HLA in healthy donors (dated by TCRdb to 2015 to 2018). The library was obtained by the immunoSEQ multiplex PCR assay. Sourced from immuneACCESS, this table was stored by TCRdb with only in-frame sequences that have V and J called. A share of the clones is absent; for the studies checked, an unresolved V gene accounts for under half, and the remainder has no known explanation. A total of a few hundred thousand clones appear in this sample, roughly 88% of them only once. Clones ranked in the top ten supply approximately 0.95% of the sample. Sequenced sample: PBMCs. The receptors shown here come from a man aged 25-45 years in good health and CMV-seronegative.

As concerns this clone: This sample also contains other DNA sequences that code for the same CDR3. The chain uses TRBV7-2 and TRBJ1-1; D is uncertain. Germline-derived CDR1 and CDR2 are SGHTA and FQGNSA. This CDR3 contains 13 residues. V gave up 5 bases and J gave up 5 bases, with 12 bases separating them. The CDR3 loop is CASSLRGGTEAFF. CDR3 sequence (DNA): TGTGCCAGCAGCCTTCGAGGTGGAACTGAAGCTTTCTTT.

This clone is a singleton in its sample. This chain joins TRBV6-1 and TRBJ2-1; unclear D gene. This CDR3 contains 15 residues. CDR1 MNHNS and CDR2 SASEGT come from the germline V gene. The V end was cut by 6 bases, the J end by 0 bases, with 12 bases between. The CDR3 DNA follows: TGTGCCAGCAGCCGTGACATTCCCTCCTACAATGAGCAGTTCTTC. This gives the protein CASSRDIPSYNEQFF.